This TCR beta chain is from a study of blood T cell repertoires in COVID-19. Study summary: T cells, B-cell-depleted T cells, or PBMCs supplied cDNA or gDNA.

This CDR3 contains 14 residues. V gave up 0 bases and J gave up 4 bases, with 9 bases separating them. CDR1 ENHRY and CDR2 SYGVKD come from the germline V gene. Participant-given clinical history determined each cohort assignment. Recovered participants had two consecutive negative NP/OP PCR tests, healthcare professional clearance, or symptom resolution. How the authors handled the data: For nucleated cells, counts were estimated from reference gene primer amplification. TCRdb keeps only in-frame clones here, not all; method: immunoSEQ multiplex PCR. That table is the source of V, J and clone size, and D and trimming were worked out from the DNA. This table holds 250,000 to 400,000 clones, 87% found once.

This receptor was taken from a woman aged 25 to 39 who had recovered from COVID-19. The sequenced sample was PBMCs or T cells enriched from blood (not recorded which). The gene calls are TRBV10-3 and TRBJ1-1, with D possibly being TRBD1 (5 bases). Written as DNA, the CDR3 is TGTGCCATCAGTGAGTCCGGGGGTGGCACTGAAGCTTTCTTT. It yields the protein CAISESGGGTEAFF.